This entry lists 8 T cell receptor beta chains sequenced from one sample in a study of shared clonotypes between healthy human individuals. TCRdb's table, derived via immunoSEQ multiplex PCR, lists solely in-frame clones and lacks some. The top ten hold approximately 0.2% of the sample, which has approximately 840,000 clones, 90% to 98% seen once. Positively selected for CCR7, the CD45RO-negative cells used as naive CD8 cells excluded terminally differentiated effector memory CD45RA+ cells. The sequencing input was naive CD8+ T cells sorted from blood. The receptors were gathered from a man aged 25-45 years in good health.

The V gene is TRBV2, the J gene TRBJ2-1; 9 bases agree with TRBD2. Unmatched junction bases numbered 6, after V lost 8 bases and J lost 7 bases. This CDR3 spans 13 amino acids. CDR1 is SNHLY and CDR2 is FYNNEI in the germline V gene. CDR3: CASLLAGVNEQFF. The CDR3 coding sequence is TGTGCCAGCCTATTAGCGGGGGTAAATGAGCAGTTCTTC.

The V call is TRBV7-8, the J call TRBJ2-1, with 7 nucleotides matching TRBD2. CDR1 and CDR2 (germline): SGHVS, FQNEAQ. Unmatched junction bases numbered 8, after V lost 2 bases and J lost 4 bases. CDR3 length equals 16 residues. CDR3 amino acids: CASSLTNSGIYNEQFF. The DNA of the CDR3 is TGTGCCAGCAGCTTAACAAACAGCGGGATATACAATGAGCAGTTCTTC.

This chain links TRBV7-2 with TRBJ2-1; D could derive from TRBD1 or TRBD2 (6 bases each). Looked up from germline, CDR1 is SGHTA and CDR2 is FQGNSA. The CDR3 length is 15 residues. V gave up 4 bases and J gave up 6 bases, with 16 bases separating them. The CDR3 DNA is TGTGCCAGCAGCTCGACACCTGGAGGGGGCAATGAGCAGTTCTTC. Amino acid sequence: CASSSTPGGGNEQFF. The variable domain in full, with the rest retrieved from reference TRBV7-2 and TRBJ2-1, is GAGVSQSPSNKVTEKGKDVELRCDPISGHTALYWYRQSLGQGLEFLIYFQGNSAPDKSGLPSDRFSAERTGGSVSTLTIQRTQQEDSAVYLCASSSTPGGGNEQFFGPGTRLTVL.

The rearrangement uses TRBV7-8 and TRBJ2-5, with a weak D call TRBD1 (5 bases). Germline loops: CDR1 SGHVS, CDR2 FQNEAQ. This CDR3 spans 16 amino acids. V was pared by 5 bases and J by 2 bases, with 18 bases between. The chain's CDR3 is CASSRAQGLGQETQYF. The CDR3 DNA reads TGTGCCAGCAGCCGCGCTCAGGGCTTGGGTCAAGAGACCCAGTACTTC.

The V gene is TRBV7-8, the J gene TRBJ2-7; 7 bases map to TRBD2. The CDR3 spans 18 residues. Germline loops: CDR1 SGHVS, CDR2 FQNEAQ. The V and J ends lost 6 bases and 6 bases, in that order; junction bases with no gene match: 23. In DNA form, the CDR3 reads TGTGCCAGCAGTCTTAGCCCCAAACTAGCGAGCGTGGTGGGCGAGCAGTACTTC. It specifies CASSLSPKLASVVGEQYF. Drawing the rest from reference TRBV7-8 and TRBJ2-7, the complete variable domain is GAGVSQSPRYKVAKRGQDVALRCDPISGHVSLFWYQQALGQGPEFLTYFQNEAQLDKSGLPSDRFFAERPEGSVSTLKIQRTQQEDSAVYLCASSLSPKLASVVGEQYFGPGTRLTVT.

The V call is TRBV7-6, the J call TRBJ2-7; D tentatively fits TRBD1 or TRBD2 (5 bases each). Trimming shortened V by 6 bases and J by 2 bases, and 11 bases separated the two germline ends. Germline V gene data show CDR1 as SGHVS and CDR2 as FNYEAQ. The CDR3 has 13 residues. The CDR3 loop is CASRGVSAYEQYF. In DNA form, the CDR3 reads TGTGCCAGCAGGGGGGTTTCAGCCTACGAGCAGTACTTC.

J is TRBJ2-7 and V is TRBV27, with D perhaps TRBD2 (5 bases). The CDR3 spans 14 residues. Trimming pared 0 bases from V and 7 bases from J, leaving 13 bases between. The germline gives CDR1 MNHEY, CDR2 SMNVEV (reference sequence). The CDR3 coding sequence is TGTGCCAGCAGTTTATCGAGGGCAGGCCATGAGCAGTACTTC. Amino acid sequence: CASSLSRAGHEQYF.

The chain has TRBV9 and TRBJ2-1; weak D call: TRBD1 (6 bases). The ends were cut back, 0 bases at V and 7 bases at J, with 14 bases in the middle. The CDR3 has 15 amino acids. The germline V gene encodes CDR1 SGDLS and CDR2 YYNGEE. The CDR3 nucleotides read TGTGCCAGCAGCGTAGCGTTAACCGACAGGAATGAGCAGTTCTTC. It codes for CASSVALTDRNEQFF.